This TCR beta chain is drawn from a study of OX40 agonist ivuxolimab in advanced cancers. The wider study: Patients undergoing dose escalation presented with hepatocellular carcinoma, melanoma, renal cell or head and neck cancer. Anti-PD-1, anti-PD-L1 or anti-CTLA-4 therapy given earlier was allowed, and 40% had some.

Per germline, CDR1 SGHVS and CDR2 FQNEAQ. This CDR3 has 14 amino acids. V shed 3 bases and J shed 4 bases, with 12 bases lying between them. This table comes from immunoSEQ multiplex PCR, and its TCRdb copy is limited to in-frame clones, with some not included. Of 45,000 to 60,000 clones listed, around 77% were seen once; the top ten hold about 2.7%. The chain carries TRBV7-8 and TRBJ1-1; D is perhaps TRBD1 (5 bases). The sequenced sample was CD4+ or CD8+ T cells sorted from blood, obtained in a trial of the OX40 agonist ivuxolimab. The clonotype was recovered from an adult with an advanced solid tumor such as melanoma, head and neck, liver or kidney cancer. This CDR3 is CASSFDPRATEAFF. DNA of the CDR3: TGTGCCAGCAGCTTTGATCCCAGGGCCACTGAAGCTTTCTTT.